This T cell receptor beta chain was retrieved from a study of beta chain features in type 1 diabetes. At least ten counts were recorded for this clone. J gave up 2 bases and V 0 bases, and 4 bases lay outside the gene matches. This CDR3 has 17 amino acids. Germline values: CDR1 SGDLS, CDR2 YYNGEE. Isolated RNA was reverse transcribed in full, so expressed TCRB transcripts were sequenced. Sequencing was performed with immunoSEQ multiplex PCR; in TCRdb, only in-frame clones are kept and a portion is missing. The repertoire includes about 340,000 clones, approximately 8% of them detected once, and less than 0.5% sits in the top ten.

The TCR comes from a woman younger than 30 in good health. The J gene is TRBJ1-3, the V gene TRBV9, with 11 bases fitting TRBD1. The sequencing input was central memory CD4+ T cells from blood. CDR3 nucleotide sequence: TGTGCCAGCAGCGTAGACGGACAGGGGGCAGCTGGAAACACCATATATTTT. Its translation: CASSVDGQGAAGNTIYF.